The T cell receptor (beta chain) under discussion was sequenced for a study of T-cell reconstitution after alpha-beta-depleted transplantation in children. Study-wide results and caveats: Reports say that about two months after transplant, the alpha-beta T cells came out of several hundred graft clones that had expanded. Most T-cell counts and diversity one year after the transplant came from T cells that were newly produced. At day 60, the high TCRbeta diversity found in some patients originated from recipient T cells and thymic progenitors that had survived.

Preparing the TCRbeta library involved the use of unique molecular identifiers. A single record per CDR3 protein comes from TCRdb applying MiXCR to the PCR reads. The sample shows around 960,000 distinct CDR3 sequences, under 30% of them seen only once. Concerning this clonotype itself: No antigen is known for it.

The germline V and J ends were trimmed by 2 bases and 5 bases, with 9 bases remaining between them. The CDR3 has 14 amino acids. Germline V gene sequence: CDR1 KGHSH, CDR2 LQKENI. This sequence joins TRBV18 and TRBJ2-2, with D hard to call. The TCR sequence derives from a boy younger than two who had a stem cell transplant for SCID, so the T cells may come from the graft donor. The sample was PBMCs, mostly from graft donor cells, taken 360 days after TCRalphabeta/CD19-depleted stem cell transplant. CDR3 amino acids: CASSPIDTTGELFF. The CDR3 nucleotides are TGTGCCAGCTCACCAATCGACACGACCGGGGAGCTGTTTTTT.